This TCR beta chain was captured in a study of vaccination effects on CD4 cells after COVID-19. The study's findings and limits: Convalescent patients were few in the study, and early post-infection timepoints were absent.

Regarding this clone: Its specificity is unknown.

Repertoires were generated with immunoSEQ multiplex PCR, while TCRdb's copy carries only in-frame clones and drops some. This table holds 20,000 to 30,000 clones, about 70% found once. V shed 3 bases, J shed 3 bases, and the junction held 2 bases outside the gene matches. The CDR3 is 13 amino acids. Germline assignment: CDR1 SGHAT and CDR2 FQNNGV. CD4+ T cells specific for antigen were expanded with viral peptide pools by the ViraFEST assay before sequencing. Cultured cells yielded isolated CD4+ T cells after 10 to 11 days. Each vaccine recipient was nucleocapsid antibody negative and had no prior SARS-CoV-2 infection. A density of approximately 2 million PBMC per well was used; these cells were cultured with roughly 10 IU/ml IL-2 and approximately 10 ug/ml peptides. Both day 3 and day 7 saw half the medium replaced with IL-2 medium.

The chain carries TRBV11-2 and TRBJ2-7; 7 bases fit TRBD2. Sequencing used CD4+ T cells from PBMCs cultured with HCoV-NL63 spike peptides, obtained before COVID-19 vaccination. This TCR was sampled from a human donor who received a COVID-19 vaccine. The CDR3 loop is CASSLSGDYEQYF. CDR3 in DNA: TGTGCCAGCAGCTTGAGCGGGGACTACGAGCAGTACTTC.